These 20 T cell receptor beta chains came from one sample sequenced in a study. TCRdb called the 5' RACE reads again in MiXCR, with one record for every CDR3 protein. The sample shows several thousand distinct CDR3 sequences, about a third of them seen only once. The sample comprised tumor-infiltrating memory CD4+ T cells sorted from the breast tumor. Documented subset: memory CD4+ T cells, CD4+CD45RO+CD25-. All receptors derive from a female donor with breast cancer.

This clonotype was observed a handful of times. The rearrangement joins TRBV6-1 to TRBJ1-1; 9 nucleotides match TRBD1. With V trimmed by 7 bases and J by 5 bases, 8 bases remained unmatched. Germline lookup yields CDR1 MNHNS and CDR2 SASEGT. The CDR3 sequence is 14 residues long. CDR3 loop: CASTMTGGTTEAFF. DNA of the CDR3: TGTGCCAGCACCATGACAGGGGGTACGACTGAAGCTTTCTTT.

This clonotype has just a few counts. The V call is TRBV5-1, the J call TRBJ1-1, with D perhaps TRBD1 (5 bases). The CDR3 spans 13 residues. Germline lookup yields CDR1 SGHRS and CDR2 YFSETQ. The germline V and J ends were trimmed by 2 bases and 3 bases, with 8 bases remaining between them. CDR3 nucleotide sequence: TGCGCCAGCAGCTTACGCAGGGACACTGAAGCTTTCTTT. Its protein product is CASSLRRDTEAFF. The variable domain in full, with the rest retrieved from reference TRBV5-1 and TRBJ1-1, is KAGVTQTPRYLIKTRGQQVTLSCSPISGHRSVSWYQQTPGQGLQFLFEYFSETQRNKGNFPGRFSGRQFSNSRSEMNVSTLELGDSALYLCASSLRRDTEAFFGQGTRLTVV.

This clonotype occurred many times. The CDR3 loop reads CASGDTEAFF. CDR3 DNA: TGTGCCAGCGGGGACACTGAAGCTTTCTTT. The chain couples TRBV9 to TRBJ1-1, with D hard to call. Trimming took off 7 bases at V and 3 bases at J, with 4 bases between the two ends. The CDR3 sequence is 10 residues long. Per germline, CDR1 SGDLS and CDR2 YYNGEE.

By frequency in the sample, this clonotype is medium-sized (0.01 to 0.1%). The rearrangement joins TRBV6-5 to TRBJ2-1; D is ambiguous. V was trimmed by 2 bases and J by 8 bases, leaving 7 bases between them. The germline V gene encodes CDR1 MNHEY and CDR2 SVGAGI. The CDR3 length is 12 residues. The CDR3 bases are TGTGCCAGCAGTTACGGTGGCCATGAGCAGTTCTTC. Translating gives CASSYGGHEQFF.

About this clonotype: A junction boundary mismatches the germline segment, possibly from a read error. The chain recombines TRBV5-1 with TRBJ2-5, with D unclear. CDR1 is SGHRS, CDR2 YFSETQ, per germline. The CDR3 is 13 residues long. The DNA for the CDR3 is TGCGCCAGCAGCACCCCGAGCAAAGAGACCCAGTCCTTC. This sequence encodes CASSTPSKETQSF.

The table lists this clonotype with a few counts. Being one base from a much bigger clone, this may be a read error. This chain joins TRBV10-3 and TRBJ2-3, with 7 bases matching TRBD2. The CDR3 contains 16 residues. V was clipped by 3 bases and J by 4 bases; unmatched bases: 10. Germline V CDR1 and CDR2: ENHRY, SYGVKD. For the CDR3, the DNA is TGTGCCATCAGTGATATAAGGACTAGGGAAGCAGATACGCAGTATTTT. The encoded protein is CAISDIRTREADTQYF.

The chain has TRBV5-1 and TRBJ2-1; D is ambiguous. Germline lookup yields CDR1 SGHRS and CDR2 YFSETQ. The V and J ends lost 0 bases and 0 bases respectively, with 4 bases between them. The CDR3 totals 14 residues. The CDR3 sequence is CASSLANSYNEQFF. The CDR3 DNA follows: TGCGCCAGCAGCTTGGCCAACTCCTACAATGAGCAGTTCTTC.

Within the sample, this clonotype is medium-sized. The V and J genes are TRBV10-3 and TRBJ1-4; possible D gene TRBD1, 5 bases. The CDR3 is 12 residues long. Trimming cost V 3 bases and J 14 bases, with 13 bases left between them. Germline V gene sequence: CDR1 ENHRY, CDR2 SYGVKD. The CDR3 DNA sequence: TGTGCCATCAGTGAATCAACAGGTCCGCTGTTTTTT. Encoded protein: CAISESTGPLFF.

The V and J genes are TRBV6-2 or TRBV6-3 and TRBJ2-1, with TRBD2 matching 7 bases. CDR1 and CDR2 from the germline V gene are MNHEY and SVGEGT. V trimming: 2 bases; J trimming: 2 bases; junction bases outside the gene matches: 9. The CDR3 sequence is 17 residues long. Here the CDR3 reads CASSYKWEGGTYNEQFF. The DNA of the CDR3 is TGTGCCAGCAGTTACAAATGGGAGGGAGGTACCTACAATGAGCAGTTCTTC.

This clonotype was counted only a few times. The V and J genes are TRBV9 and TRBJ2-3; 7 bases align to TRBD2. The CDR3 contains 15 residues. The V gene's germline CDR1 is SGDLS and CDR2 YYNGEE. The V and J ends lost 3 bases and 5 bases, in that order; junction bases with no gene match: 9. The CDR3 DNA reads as TGTGCCAGCAGCGCGACTAGCCCCCCAGGAGATACGCAGTATTTT. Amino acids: CASSATSPPGDTQYF. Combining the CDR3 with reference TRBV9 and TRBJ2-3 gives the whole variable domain DSGVTQTPKHLITATGQRVTLRCSPRSGDLSVYWYQQSLDQGLQFLIQYYNGEERAKGNILERFSAQQFPDLHSELNLSSLELGDSALYFCASSATSPPGDTQYFGPGTRLTVL.

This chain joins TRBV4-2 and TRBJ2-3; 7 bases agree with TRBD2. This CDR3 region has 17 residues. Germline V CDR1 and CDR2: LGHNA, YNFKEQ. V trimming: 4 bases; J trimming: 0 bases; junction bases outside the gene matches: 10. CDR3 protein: CASSLGTTHYSTDTQYF. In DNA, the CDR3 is TGTGCCAGCAGCCTCGGGACTACACACTATAGCACAGATACGCAGTATTTT.

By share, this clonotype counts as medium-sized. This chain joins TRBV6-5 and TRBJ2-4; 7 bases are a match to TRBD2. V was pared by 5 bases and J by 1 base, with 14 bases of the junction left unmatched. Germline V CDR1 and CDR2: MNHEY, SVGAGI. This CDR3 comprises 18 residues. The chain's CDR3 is CASSGSGTTLQAKNIQYF. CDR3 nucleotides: TGTGCCAGCAGTGGGTCCGGGACTACTCTGCAGGCCAAAAACATTCAGTACTTC.

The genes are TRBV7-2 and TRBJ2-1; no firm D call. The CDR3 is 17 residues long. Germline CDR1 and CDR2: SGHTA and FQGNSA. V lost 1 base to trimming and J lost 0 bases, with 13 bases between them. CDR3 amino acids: CASSLDGRPSSYNEQFF. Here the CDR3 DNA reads TGTGCCAGCAGCTTAGATGGGCGGCCGAGCTCCTACAATGAGCAGTTCTTC.

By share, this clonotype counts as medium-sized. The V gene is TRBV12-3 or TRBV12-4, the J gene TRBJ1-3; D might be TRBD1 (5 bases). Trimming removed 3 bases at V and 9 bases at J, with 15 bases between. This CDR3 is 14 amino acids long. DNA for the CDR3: TGTGCCAGCAGTTTTGGGCAGGGTACCTCCACCATATATTTT. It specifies CASSFGQGTSTIYF.

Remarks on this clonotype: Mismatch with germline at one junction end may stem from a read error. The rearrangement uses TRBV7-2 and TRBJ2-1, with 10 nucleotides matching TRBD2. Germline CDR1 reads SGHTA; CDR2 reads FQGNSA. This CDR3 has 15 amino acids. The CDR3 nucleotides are TGTGCCAGCAGCCTAGCGGGAGAGGTTTCTAAAGAGCAGTTCTTC. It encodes CASSLAGEVSKEQFF.

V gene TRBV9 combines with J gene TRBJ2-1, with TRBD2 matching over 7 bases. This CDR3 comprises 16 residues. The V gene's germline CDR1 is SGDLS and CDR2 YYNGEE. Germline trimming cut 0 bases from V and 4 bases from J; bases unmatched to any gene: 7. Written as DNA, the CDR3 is TGTGCCAGCAGCGTAGGGAGCGGGGAGGTATACAATGAGCAGTTCTTC. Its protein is CASSVGSGEVYNEQFF. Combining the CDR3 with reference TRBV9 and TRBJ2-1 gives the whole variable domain DSGVTQTPKHLITATGQRVTLRCSPRSGDLSVYWYQQSLDQGLQFLIQYYNGEERAKGNILERFSAQQFPDLHSELNLSSLELGDSALYFCASSVGSGEVYNEQFFGPGTRLTVL.

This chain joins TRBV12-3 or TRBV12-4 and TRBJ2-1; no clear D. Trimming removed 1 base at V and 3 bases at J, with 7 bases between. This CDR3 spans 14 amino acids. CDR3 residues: CASSLGFLYNEQFF. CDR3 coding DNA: TGTGCCAGCAGTTTAGGTTTTCTCTACAATGAGCAGTTCTTC.

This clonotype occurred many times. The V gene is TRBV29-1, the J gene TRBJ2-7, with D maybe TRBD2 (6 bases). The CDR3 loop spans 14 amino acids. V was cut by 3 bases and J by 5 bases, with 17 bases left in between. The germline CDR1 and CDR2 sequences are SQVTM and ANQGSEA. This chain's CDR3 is CSVESVGSVDEQYF. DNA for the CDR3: TGCAGCGTTGAGTCGGTCGGGAGTGTAGACGAGCAGTACTTC.

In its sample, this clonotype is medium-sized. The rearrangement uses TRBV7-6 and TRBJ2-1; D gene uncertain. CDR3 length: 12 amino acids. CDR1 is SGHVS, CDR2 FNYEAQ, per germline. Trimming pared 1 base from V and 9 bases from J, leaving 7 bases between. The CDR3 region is CASSLVAGEQFF. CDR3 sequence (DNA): TGTGCCAGCAGCTTAGTAGCCGGTGAGCAGTTCTTC.

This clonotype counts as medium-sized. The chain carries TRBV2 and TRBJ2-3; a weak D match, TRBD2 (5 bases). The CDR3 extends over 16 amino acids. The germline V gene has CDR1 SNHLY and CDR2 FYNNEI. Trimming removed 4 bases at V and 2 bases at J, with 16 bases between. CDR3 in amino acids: CASSAGISVSTDTQYF. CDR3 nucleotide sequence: TGTGCCAGCAGTGCTGGAATTAGCGTCTCCACAGATACGCAGTATTTT.